The T cell receptor beta chain described here comes from a study of CD4 T cells in relation to SARS-CoV-2 and coronaviruses (dated by TCRdb to 2020 to 2022). In terms of the full investigation: In the ViraFEST assay, PBMCs were cultured with antigen for approximately ten days, after which TCR beta CDR3s were sequenced to identify antigen-specific clonal expansions. For other donors in the study, expansion assays were sequenced with a different, Illumina-based TCR-beta assay. An HIV-1 Nef peptide pool or a no-peptide culture served as the negative reference condition. Memory CD4+ T cell crossreactivity between SARS-CoV-2 and common cold coronavirus spike proteins was assessed at the TCR clonotype level in the study. The Adaptive Biotechnologies TCR-sequencing kit was used for samples from a few pre-COVID donors and for the naive versus memory experiments, whereas the other data were Illumina-based. Using patient-derived lymphoblastoid cell lines, the shared crossreactive spike epitopes were mapped to their HLA restriction. Findings and caveats that apply to the study as a whole: No donor contributed both pre-pandemic and post-infection samples, which limited tracing the source of pre-existing responses. Crossreactive clones showed significantly weaker SARS-CoV-2-driven expansion than monoreactive clones, consistent with antigenic imprinting. Since the crossreactivity analysis centred on spike protein, crossreactivity against other viral proteins was not assessed. The study was limited by small numbers of patients and tested TCRs. Memory CD4+ clonotypes crossrecognizing SARS-CoV-2 and at least one common cold coronavirus spike were found in 50% to 80% of donors.

Library preparation used the immunoSEQ multiplex PCR assay. In the original analysis: During preprocessing, nonproductive sequences were removed, along with CDR3s that did not begin with C, did not end with F or W, or were shorter than 7 amino acids. Antigen-specific clonotypes were called with the MANAFEST web app, based on expansion relative to reference and other culture wells. A clone counted as positive if significantly expanded in 2 of 3 replicate wells versus the reference culture at FDR below 0.05. Positive clones also required significant expansion versus all other tandem wells and an odds ratio above 5. Pairwise Levenshtein distance, computed with the stringdist R package after three terminal residues were trimmed from each end, was used as the measure of CDR3 homology. TCRdb holds this immuneACCESS table with in-frame rearrangements only. Some clones are missing; in checked studies, unresolved V genes explain under half, and the rest has no known cause. The D gene and trimming were derived from the DNA, and the V and J assignments and clone size from that table. The sample yields about 12,000 clones; over 65% were counted once. More than 6.5% of the sample belongs to the ten largest clones.

This clone is characterized as large (0.1 to 1%). The antigen it binds to is not known. Base-call qualities are not available, and no considerably larger clone is one nucleotide away. CD4+ T cells from unexposed donors were collected before the COVID-19 pandemic (2011-2018). Following 10 days of culture, the EasySep CD4+ T cell isolation kit was used to isolate CD4+ T cells. Unexposed donor CD4+ T cells were tested for reactivity to SARS-CoV-2 S and N and four common cold coronavirus spike pools, as cell number allowed. Each well received 2 million to 2.5 million PBMCs, cultured in IMDM supplemented with 5% human AB serum and about 9.2 IU/ml IL-2. Half of the culture medium was replaced with fresh IL-2-containing medium on days 3 and 7. Triplicate replicate wells were generally used for each peptide culture condition. Leukapheresis product for the unexposed donors was bought commercially. Ficoll-Paque PLUS gradient centrifugation was used to isolate PBMCs from either whole blood or leukapheresis product. PBMCs were either cryopreserved at -140 degrees C or used fresh in the expansion assay. The QIAamp Micro DNA Kit was used to extract genomic DNA from the CD4+ T cells.

V is clipped by 5 bases and J by 0 bases, and the sequence between their germline boundaries is 17 bases long. CDR1 LGHDT and CDR2 YNNKEL are derived from the germline V gene (reference sequence). Including the terminal cysteine and phenylalanine, the CDR3 comprises 17 residues. This entry keeps only the CDR3 DNA: 51 bases, framed from base 1. The sequence came from a human donor in good health. Specimen: CD4+ T cells from PBMCs, cultured in vitro. In this chain, TRBV3-1 (or the pseudogene TRBV3-2) is recombined with TRBJ2-1; the D gene cannot be resolved reliably. In nucleotides, the sequence is TGTGCCAGCAGCTGGGTCTTAGCTCCCAACTCCTACAATGAGCAGTTCTTC. Translated, this is CASSWVLAPNSYNEQFF.